These 9 T cell receptor beta chains came from one sample sequenced in a study of blood T cells in healthy people across ages (dated by TCRdb to 2015 to 2017). The library was prepared using 5' RACE. Sequencing took place on an Illumina HiSeq 2500. A second PCR of roughly 7 to 12 cycles was run with a J-beta primer mix and a sample-barcoded 5' primer. The public sequencing data were trimmed at Q25 with fastp and processed into clonotypes with MiXCR by TCRdb, which kept only in-frame beta chains. Rows with a matching CDR3 protein are joined into one entry that keeps the most common DNA and genes. The sample contains hundreds of thousands of distinct CDR3 sequences, approximately 30% of them found a single time. The ten largest make up approximately 14% of the sample. The sequencing sample was made of blood. The source of these receptors is a woman older than 75 in good health.

This clonotype came up many times. This sequence joins TRBV6-6 and TRBJ1-1, with D hard to call. The germline gives CDR1 MNHNY, CDR2 SVGAGI (reference sequence). Trimming removed 8 bases at V and 2 bases at J, with 9 bases between. The CDR3 is made up of 12 amino acids. This CDR3 reads CASGRVNTEAFF. The CDR3 DNA reads TGTGCCAGCGGGAGAGTTAACACTGAAGCTTTCTTT.

This clonotype showed up many times. The chain has TRBV20-1 and TRBJ2-7; D is ambiguous. Trimming shortened V by 1 base and J by 6 bases, and 10 bases separated the two germline ends. This CDR3 contains 12 residues. Germline V gene data show CDR1 as DFQATT and CDR2 as SNEGSKA (reference sequence). CDR3 amino acids: CSARVPPLEQYF. The CDR3 coding sequence is TGCAGTGCTAGAGTTCCACCCCTCGAGCAGTACTTC.

J is TRBJ2-1 and V is TRBV7-9, with 9 bases that match TRBD1. Germline assignment: CDR1 SEHNR and CDR2 FQNEAQ (reference sequence). V lost 0 bases, J lost 7 bases, and 4 bases stayed unmatched. This CDR3 has 15 amino acids. The CDR3 sequence is CASSLAGTGLNEQFF. CDR3 coding DNA: TGTGCCAGCAGCTTAGCCGGGACAGGGCTGAATGAGCAGTTCTTC.

This clonotype was counted ten times or more. V is TRBV20-1 and J is TRBJ2-1, with no clear D. The CDR3 extends over 14 amino acids. Germline CDR1 and CDR2: DFQATT and SNEGSKA (reference sequence). The V end was cut by 3 bases, the J end by 9 bases, with 18 bases between. DNA of the CDR3: TGCAGTGCTAGTGCAAGGGTTAAGGCTGGTGAGCAGTTCTTC. It yields the protein CSASARVKAGEQFF.

The table lists this clonotype with many counts. This rearrangement joins TRBV3-1 to TRBJ2-1; 7 nucleotides match TRBD2. The CDR3 extends over 15 amino acids. Germline CDR1 is LGHDT and CDR2 is YNNKEL (reference sequence). Losses at the gene ends were 2 bases for V and 7 bases for J; bases not matched to a gene: 8. CDR3 coding DNA: TGTGCCAGCAGCCAAAGAGGGGCGGGGGAAAATGAGCAGTTCTTC. Protein sequence: CASSQRGAGENEQFF.

On this clonotype: A read error may produce the germline difference seen at one junction end. The chain combines TRBV7-7 with TRBJ2-2; 13 bases map to TRBD2. The CDR3 runs to 17 residues. Germline V lookup: CDR1 SSHAT, CDR2 FNYEAQ (reference sequence). The CDR3 DNA follows: TGTGCTAGCAGCCCGGGGACTAGCGGGAAAGACGCCGGGGAGCTGTTTTTT. Translating it yields CASSPGTSGKDAGELFF.

This clonotype was detected only a few times. The chain uses TRBV12-3 or TRBV12-4 and TRBJ1-3; D is uncertain. The CDR3 spans 13 residues. V lost 1 base to trimming and J lost 3 bases, with 4 bases between them. The CDR3 here is CASSLVLGNTIYF. As DNA, the CDR3 is TGTGCCAGCAGTTTAGTTCTTGGAAACACCATATATTTT.

Details on this clonotype: This could be a read error, since a much larger clone is one nucleotide away. The chain combines TRBV6-1 with TRBJ2-5, with D possibly TRBD1 on 5 matching bases. Germline lookup yields CDR1 MNHNS and CDR2 SASEGT. There are 14 residues in the CDR3. The CDR3 DNA sequence: TGTGCCAGCAGGGAAGCATCCAGGGAAGAGACCCAGTACTTC. It specifies CASREASREETQYF.

The chain recombines TRBV4-2 with TRBJ1-1; the D gene is possibly TRBD1 (6 bases). In germline, CDR1 is LGHNA, CDR2 YNFKEQ. This CDR3 has 14 amino acids. The ends were cut back, 5 bases at V and 7 bases at J, with 17 bases in the middle. In DNA form, the CDR3 reads TGTGCCAGCAGCTCCCGGGGGCTTGATGGTGAAGCTTTCTTT. Its translation: CASSSRGLDGEAFF.